This T cell receptor (beta chain) was identified during a study of T cell responses to AZD1222 COVID-19 vaccine. Germline trimming cut 6 bases from V and 4 bases from J; bases unmatched to any gene: 1. The CDR3 has 13 amino acids. TCRdb keeps only in-frame clones here, not all; method: immunoSEQ multiplex PCR. The table shows 120,000 or so clones, with around 84% occurring only once. This receptor was identified in an adult who received the AZD1222 COVID-19 vaccine. V usage is TRBV12-3 or TRBV12-4 and J usage is TRBJ1-5; 9 bases are a match to TRBD1. The sequences come from peripheral blood, collected 28 days after the second AZD1222 dose. In DNA form, the CDR3 reads TGTGCCAGCAGAGGGACAGGGAATCAGCCCCAGCATTTT. Translation: CASRGTGNQPQHF.